Presented here are 4 T cell receptor beta chains from one specimen sequenced in a study of PD-1 blockade in classical Hodgkin lymphoma. Sequencing used immunoSEQ multiplex PCR; TCRdb keeps in-frame clones, though not all of them. This sample has 27,000 or so clones, with more than 70% found just once. The time point denotes: cycle 4 day 1 (C4D1), after more than five weeks of nivolumab. No patient escaped relapse after autologous stem cell transplantation, and brentuximab vedotin exposure varied. From thawed PBMCs, CD4+ T cells were purified using magnetic negative selection. This material consisted of CD4+ T cells from blood, taken before the fourth cycle of nivolumab. Source of these receptors: a human donor with classical Hodgkin lymphoma.

Concerning this clone itself: A read error may produce the germline difference seen at one junction end. The DNA for the CDR3 is TGTGCCAGCAGCTTAAGCCAAAGACTAGCGCCCTCAGCCTTT. It yields the protein CASSLSQRLAPSAF. The chain couples TRBV11-2 to TRBJ2-3; 8 bases agree with TRBD2. Germline V CDR1 and CDR2: SGHAT, FQNNGV. The CDR3 has 14 residues.

The table lists this clone with a count of one. The chain links TRBV9 to TRBJ1-4; no firm D call. The CDR3 extends over 15 amino acids. The germline gives CDR1 SGDLS, CDR2 YYNGEE. Trimming pared 3 bases from V and 7 bases from J, leaving 16 bases between. The CDR3 DNA reads TGTGCCAGCAGCGAGAGGGCCACAATAGCTGAAAAACTGTTTTTT. It yields the protein CASSERATIAEKLFF.

This sequence joins TRBV5-1 and TRBJ1-2; D not resolved. Germline CDR1 SGHRS, CDR2 YFSETQ. The CDR3 covers 14 residues. The V and J ends lost 4 bases and 5 bases respectively, with 15 bases between them. The CDR3 nucleotides read TGCGCCAGCAGCGTAGATGCAGCAGGATATGGCTACACCTTC. Translation: CASSVDAAGYGYTF.

This clone occurred a few times. This sequence joins TRBV6-1 and TRBJ1-2, with unresolved D. Germline CDR1 and CDR2: MNHNS and SASEGT. The CDR3 is 13 residues long. V was trimmed by 7 bases and J by 8 bases, leaving 17 bases between them. The CDR3 bases are TGTGCCAGCACGAGGTACCCGACCATCGGCTACACCTTC. Amino acids: CASTRYPTIGYTF.